This T cell receptor beta chain was sequenced in a study of regulatory T cells in long-lasting Graves disease. Time point of the sample: newly diagnosed GD, antithyroid drugs for less than 3 months. The TCR library was prepared using RNA isolated from PBMCs. The table lists this clonotype with many counts. Its antigen is not identified. Study-wide findings and caveats: Accuracy may have been reduced by the small sample size.

Both iRepertoire HTBI primers and Arm-PCR of CDR3 regions were used to build the TCR beta libraries. Original data processing: Across the samples, identification revealed just over 60 TRBV and roughly 13 TRBJ segments. One entry per CDR3 protein, called by TCRdb with MiXCR from the multiplex PCR reads. The authors' filters were not applied to this entry. The sample includes 350,000 to 550,000 distinct CDR3 sequences, about 15% of them seen just once. The CDR3 has 11 residues. Per the germline V gene, CDR1 is SGHRS and CDR2 is YFSETQ. The ends were cut back, 4 bases at V and 5 bases at J, with 4 bases in the middle. In addition, the sample was reused for a study of T cells in Graves' hyperthyroidism and ophthalmopathy. According to that study: Model-based prediction identified ophthalmopathy a median about 7 months prior to its onset.

This specimen consisted of peripheral blood mononuclear cells (PBMCs), obtained at new diagnosis, from a patient treated with antithyroid drugs. This TCR was recovered from a woman in her thirties with Graves disease. J is TRBJ2-1 and V is TRBV5-1; D unresolved. The CDR3 sequence is CASSGHNEQFF. The CDR3 DNA reads as TGCGCCAGCAGCGGACACAATGAGCAGTTCTTC.